Detailed here is one T cell receptor beta chain. Its antigen specificity is not known. Base qualities are not recorded, but no much larger clone differs from it by a single base. The data originate from a study of blood T cell repertoires in COVID-19 (dated by TCRdb to 2020 to 2022). About the investigation overall: Samples covering the acute and convalescent phases of COVID-19 were provided by collaborators in the United States, Italy and Spain. Where HLA class I and class II types were available, the types were taken from metadata supplied by the sample provider, not from assay-based typing. Samples came from the ongoing ImmuneRACE study (first 160 participants) plus 1,254 subjects from 6 global collaborators. Sample metadata almost always included a de-identified subject ID, COVID-19 status, age in years and sex. The material from the prospective study consisted of cDNA or gDNA derived from T cells, B-cell-depleted T cells, or PBMCs. Subjects who had been exposed to COVID-19, were actively infected with it, or had recovered from it provided the deeply sampled blood TCRbeta repertoires that made up the dataset. A freely available public database, intended as a resource for researchers studying the immune response to SARS-CoV-2, is where the repertoires were released. General study outcomes and caveats: How much clinical and demographic metadata was included differed by source and by participant, and the metadata was provided uncurated.

Participants in the prospective study were enrolled through a virtual design, were aged roughly 18 to 90 years, and lived in roughly 26 United States geographic areas. Cohort assignment in the prospective study relied on participant-reported clinical history from a screening survey and a study questionnaire. Recovered participants in ImmuneRACE Cohort 3 were defined as having two consecutive negative NP/OP PCR tests, clearance from a healthcare professional, or resolution of symptoms. Mobile phlebotomists in the prospective study collected whole blood, serum and a nasopharyngeal or oropharyngeal swab from every participant. Prospective study participants could optionally give additional blood draws and questionnaires over a roughly 2-month period. Before DNA extraction, blood samples from the prospective study were shipped at room temperature or frozen. TCRbeta CDR3 regions were amplified from genomic DNA by means of the immunoSEQ Assay, a bias-controlled multiplex PCR. The authors processed their data as follows. The number of nucleated cells in each sample was estimated by amplification of reference gene primers within the assay. Sequence reads were collapsed and filtered to measure the absolute abundance of every unique TCRbeta CDR3 rearrangement. For each sample, productive Simpson clonality was calculated as the square root of Simpson's diversity index over productive rearrangements. The source is immuneACCESS, and TCRdb retained only in-frame sequences with V and J called. Part of the clones is not carried over; for the studies checked, unresolved V genes explain less than half of this, and the remainder is unexplained. The V and J calls and clone size were taken over from that table, and D and trimming were inferred from the DNA. The sample table holds fewer than 350,000 clones, of which less than 85% were seen once. About 2.5% of the sample rests with the top ten.

Specimen: PBMCs or T cells enriched from blood (not recorded which). This sequence was found in a woman in her 50s who had recovered from COVID-19.

The nucleotides read TGTGCCAGCACCCACCGGGGGGGGGAGCCAAATTCTAGCACAGATACGCAGTATTTT. This yields the protein CASTHRGGEPNSSTDTQYF. The rearranged chain carries TRBV6-4 and TRBJ2-3, with TRBD2 identical over 8 junction bases. From its cysteine to its phenylalanine, the CDR3 spans 19 amino acids. Kept here is only the CDR3 DNA, which spans 57 bases and is read in frame from base 1. Taken from the germline V gene, the CDR1 and CDR2 loops are MRHNA and SNTAGT. Clipping removes 7 bases from V and 0 bases from J, with 18 as the unmatched junction base count.